This is a list of T cell receptor beta chains from one sample in a study of T-cell reconstitution after alpha-beta-depleted transplantation in children. Via MiXCR, TCRdb re-called the PCR reads, giving one row per CDR3 protein. The sample contains around 670,000 distinct CDR3 sequences, around 12% of which appear only once. The source was PBMCs, collected before TCRalphabeta/CD19-depleted stem cell transplant. These receptors were collected from a girl aged 2-10 years with congenital amegakaryocytic thrombocytopenia, due to receive a stem cell transplant. The CDR3 runs from the conserved cysteine through the conserved F or W. Fields, in order: J gene, clone size, D gene, V gene, CDR3 DNA, CDR3 protein. A D gene is named only where the DNA matches it firmly. Some rows mark clone size as missing; the rest say once, few, many or name a class of expanded clone.

J gene: TRBJ1-5
clone size: few
D gene: TRBD1
V gene: TRBV7-9
CDR3 DNA: TGTGCCAGCAGCGCAGCCCCAGGGGGAGATCAGCCCCAGCATTTT
CDR3 protein: CASSAAPGGDQPQHF

J gene: TRBJ2-3
clone size: many
D gene: NA
V gene: TRBV7-9
CDR3 DNA: TGTGCCAGCCAACGTACAGATACGCAGTATTTT
CDR3 protein: CASQRTDTQYF

J gene: TRBJ2-4
clone size: NA
D gene: TRBD2
V gene: TRBV7-9
CDR3 DNA: TGTGCCAGCAGCTCCCCTATACTAGCGGGAGGTGACATTCAGTACTTC
CDR3 protein: CASSSPILAGGDIQYF

J gene: TRBJ2-7
clone size: few
D gene: TRBD1
V gene: TRBV3-1
CDR3 DNA: TGTGCCAGCAGCCAAGATATGACAGGGAGCACATACGAGCAGTACTTC
CDR3 protein: CASSQDMTGSTYEQYF

J gene: TRBJ2-3
clone size: few
D gene: NA
V gene: TRBV7-2
CDR3 DNA: TGTGCCAGCAGCTTAGTTTTTAGTACGCAGTATTTT
CDR3 protein: CASSLVFSTQYF

J gene: TRBJ2-7
clone size: few
D gene: TRBD2
V gene: TRBV7-9
CDR3 DNA: TGTGCCAGCAGCTCCGCGACTAGCGTTGAGCAGTACTTC
CDR3 protein: CASSSATSVEQYF

J gene: TRBJ2-5
clone size: many
D gene: TRBD2
V gene: TRBV6-1
CDR3 DNA: TGTGCCAGCATTGAGAGGAGCGGGAGTGAACGGGAAGAGACCCAGTACTTC
CDR3 protein: CASIERSGSEREETQYF

J gene: TRBJ2-1
clone size: few
D gene: TRBD2
V gene: TRBV11-2
CDR3 DNA: TGTGCCAGCAGCTTGTATCTAGCGGGGTTCTACAATGAGCAGTTCTTC
CDR3 protein: CASSLYLAGFYNEQFF

J gene: TRBJ2-5
clone size: few
D gene: NA
V gene: TRBV30
CDR3 DNA: TGTGCCTGGAGTCGACTAGTGGGAGAGACCCAGTACTTC
CDR3 protein: CAWSRLVGETQYF

J gene: TRBJ2-1
clone size: NA
D gene: NA
V gene: TRBV5-6
CDR3 DNA: TGTGCCAGCAGCTTGCTTCTCGGATCCTACAATGAGCAGTTCTTC
CDR3 protein: CASSLLLGSYNEQFF

J gene: TRBJ1-5
clone size: NA
D gene: NA
V gene: TRBV18
CDR3 DNA: TGTGCCAGCTCACCATTCCCAGGGGCCAATCAGCCCCAGCATTTT
CDR3 protein: CASSPFPGANQPQHF

J gene: TRBJ2-2
clone size: many
D gene: NA
V gene: TRBV5-1
CDR3 DNA: TGCGCCAGCAGCCTACGGACCATGAACACCGGGGAGCTGTTTTTT
CDR3 protein: CASSLRTMNTGELFF

J gene: TRBJ2-7
clone size: many
D gene: TRBD2
V gene: TRBV7-9
CDR3 DNA: TGTGCCAGCAGCTTACTAGCGGGAAACTACGAGCAGTACTTC
CDR3 protein: CASSLLAGNYEQYF